This TCR beta chain derives from a study of blood T cells in healthy people across ages. Study outcomes and limitations: Relative to aged donors, long-lived donors carried more naive CD4+ cells and displayed higher diversity. Older age coincided with a roughly linear decline in TCR beta diversity per million T cells.

V lost 0 bases, J lost 4 bases, and 2 bases stayed unmatched. This CDR3 comprises 15 residues. Germline loops: CDR1 SGDLS, CDR2 YYNGEE. Each donor gave 9 to 10 milliliters of peripheral blood. Primers used in a second PCR of roughly 7 to 12 cycles were a sample-barcoded 5' primer and a J-beta primer mix. TCRdb reanalysed the 5' RACE reads using MiXCR and keeps one entry per CDR3 protein. The table shows 650,000 to 1,000,000 distinct CDR3 sequences, with around 36% occurring only once. A note on this clonotype: The antigen is unknown.

This chain connects TRBV9 to TRBJ2-3, with 10 bases fitting TRBD1. This TCR was recovered from a young man in good health. The sample comprised blood. The CDR3 DNA sequence: TGTGCCAGCAGCGTAGCTGGACAGGGGGCAGATACGCAGTATTTT. Translation: CASSVAGQGADTQYF. Using reference TRBV9 and TRBJ2-3 for the parts outside the CDR3, the full variable domain is DSGVTQTPKHLITATGQRVTLRCSPRSGDLSVYWYQQSLDQGLQFLIQYYNGEERAKGNILERFSAQQFPDLHSELNLSSLELGDSALYFCASSVAGQGADTQYFGPGTRLTVL.